This note documents a single TCR beta chain sequence. What it recognizes is unknown. The data originate from a study of cytomegalovirus exposure and HLA in healthy donors. Primers: 60 Vbeta forward and 13 Jbeta reverse. Repertoires were generated with immunoSEQ multiplex PCR, while TCRdb's copy carries only in-frame clones and drops some. The table lists about 180,000 clones, roughly three quarters of them singletons, with roughly an eighth in the top ten. Study results and limitations: Later analysis showed TCR association rates varying by HLA locus, highest for DRB1 and lowest for HLA-C.

Donors sampled were nominally healthy, though unrecorded immune exposures were likely. Trimming removed 3 bases at V and 1 base at J, with 9 bases between. From germline, CDR1 is SGDLS and CDR2 YYNGEE. This CDR3 spans 14 amino acids. V usage is TRBV9 and J usage is TRBJ2-3, with D possibly matching TRBD1 (6 bases). The sample was PBMCs. The TCR originated in a woman between 50 and 59 years old in good health and CMV-seropositive. The CDR3 nucleotides are TGTGCCAGCAGCGGGGGGCCCGGCACAGATACGCAGTATTTT. This encodes CASSGGPGTDTQYF.